This TCR beta chain originates from a study of long-term antiretroviral therapy in people with HIV. General study points: Diversity increased after ART yet remained lower than in transplant donor controls. Viral resistance, ART adherence and therapy changes all lacked available data.

The assay used was immunoSEQ (version v3.0), run at survey level. Method: immunoSEQ multiplex PCR; TCRdb's copy keeps in-frame clones and lacks some. The data show 30,000 to 40,000 clones, around 85% seen once. Comment on this clone: The target antigen is unknown.

Germline CDR1 and CDR2: SQVTM and ANQGSEA. The CDR3 spans 13 residues. Trimming removed 4 bases from V and 2 bases from J, with 10 bases in between. The sequences come from unsorted PBMCs, collected 1.5 years after starting antiretroviral therapy. This receptor was identified in a man younger than 35 with HIV. This rearrangement joins TRBV29-1 to TRBJ2-3, with D possibly TRBD2 on 6 matching bases. The CDR3 bases are TGCAGCGTTGGCGGGGACCTCACAGATACGCAGTATTTT. Its protein product is CSVGGDLTDTQYF.